The rows below give T cell receptor beta chains drawn from one sample of a study of tumor and adjacent non-tumor tissue in lung cancer. TCRdb reprocessed the multiplex PCR reads via MiXCR and lists one record per CDR3 protein. The repertoire has around 71,000 distinct CDR3 sequences, roughly 72% of them found once; the top ten carry around 9.5%. What was sequenced was lung tumor tissue. The receptors come from a woman aged 40 to 49 with non-small cell lung cancer. Each CDR3 is given with its conserved first and last residue. Each record gives: CDR3 protein, CDR3 DNA, V gene, D gene, clone size, J gene. D genes are given only for firm matches. For some rows the clone size is stated as once, few or many, or as a class when expanded; others skip it.

CDR3aa: CVSKVPGQGPTGANVVTF
CDR3nt: TGCGTCAGCAAGGTCCCGGGACAGGGCCCGACTGGGGCCAACGTCGTGACTTTC
v_gene: TRBV10-2
d_gene: TRBD1
abundance: .
j_gene: TRBJ2-6

CDR3aa: CASRLTPCDLTDMQYF
CDR3nt: TGCGCCAGCAGATTGACGCCTTGCGACCTCACAGATATGCAGTATTTT
v_gene: TRBV10-2
d_gene: .
abundance: .
j_gene: TRBJ2-3

CDR3aa: CTSTLWAKGEQHF
CDR3nt: TGTACCAGCACTTTATGGGCCAAAGGCGAGCAGCACTTC
v_gene: TRBV28
d_gene: .
abundance: .
j_gene: TRBJ2-7

CDR3aa: CASSYSSDSYEQYF
CDR3nt: TGTGCCAGCAGTTACTCGAGCGATTCTTACGAGCAGTACTTC
v_gene: TRBV6-2/TRBV6-3
d_gene: .
abundance: many
j_gene: TRBJ2-7

CDR3aa: CASSVQRGDNEQFF
CDR3nt: TGCGCCAGCAGTGTACAGAGGGGGGACAATGAGCAGTTCTTC
v_gene: TRBV10-2
d_gene: .
abundance: .
j_gene: TRBJ2-1

CDR3aa: CASVGQSETQYF
CDR3nt: TGTGCCAGCGTTGGGCAGTCAGAGACCCAGTACTTC
v_gene: TRBV28
d_gene: .
abundance: many
j_gene: TRBJ2-5

CDR3aa: CASSLQGAKDSQYF
CDR3nt: TGTGCCAGCAGTTTACAGGGAGCCAAAGACAGTCAGTACTTC
v_gene: TRBV12-3/TRBV12-4
d_gene: .
abundance: .
j_gene: TRBJ2-4

CDR3aa: CTSSPRPRSSDNEQFF
CDR3nt: TGCACCAGCAGCCCAAGACCTAGGAGCTCCGACAATGAGCAGTTCTTC
v_gene: TRBV11-3
d_gene: .
abundance: once
j_gene: TRBJ2-1

CDR3aa: CAISGDAGGATQYF
CDR3nt: TGTGCCATCAGTGGGGACGCAGGGGGGGCTACGCAGTATTTT
v_gene: TRBV24-1
d_gene: .
abundance: .
j_gene: TRBJ2-3

CDR3aa: CASNTRTGSYEQYF
CDR3nt: TGTGCCAGCAACACCAGGACAGGCTCCTACGAGCAGTATTTC
v_gene: TRBV5-5
d_gene: TRBD1
abundance: .
j_gene: TRBJ2-7

CDR3aa: CASSHGGGYVYEQYF
CDR3nt: TGTGCCAGCAGCCACGGCGGGGGCTATGTTTACGAGCAGTACTTC
v_gene: TRBV6-8
d_gene: .
abundance: many
j_gene: TRBJ2-7

CDR3aa: CCATTNGDEQYF
CDR3nt: TGCTGTGCAACGACTAACGGAGACGAGCAGTACTTC
v_gene: TRBV20-1
d_gene: .
abundance: .
j_gene: TRBJ2-7

CDR3aa: CASRNPSGMGRETQYF
CDR3nt: TGTGCCAGCAGGAATCCTAGCGGGATGGGTAGGGAGACCCAGTACTTC
v_gene: TRBV28
d_gene: TRBD2
abundance: many
j_gene: TRBJ2-5

CDR3aa: CCAPPGHDTEELFF
CDR3nt: TGCTGTGCTCCGCCGGGACATGACACCGAGGAGCTGTTTTTT
v_gene: TRBV20-1
d_gene: .
abundance: .
j_gene: TRBJ2-2

CDR3aa: CASSFLTGEVDTQYF
CDR3nt: TGCGCCAGCAGCTTTTTGACAGGGGAGGTAGATACGCAGTATTTT
v_gene: TRBV5-1
d_gene: TRBD1
abundance: many
j_gene: TRBJ2-3

CDR3aa: CAGSLELQGINTEAFF
CDR3nt: TGTGCCGGCAGTTTAGAATTACAGGGAATCAACACTGAAGCTTTCTTT
v_gene: TRBV11-2
d_gene: .
abundance: .
j_gene: TRBJ1-1

CDR3aa: CCGPKNKYEQYF
CDR3nt: TGCTGTGGCCCGAAAAATAAATACGAGCAGTACTTC
v_gene: TRBV20-1
d_gene: .
abundance: .
j_gene: TRBJ2-7

CDR3aa: CVSNQYTRRDEKLFF
CDR3nt: TGTGTCAGCAACCAGTACACCAGGAGGGATGAAAAACTGTTTTTT
v_gene: TRBV7-9
d_gene: .
abundance: .
j_gene: TRBJ1-4

CDR3aa: CANSSVRGRRNIIYF
CDR3nt: TGTGCCAACAGCAGCGTCAGGGGGCGGCGGAACATCATATATTTT
v_gene: TRBV6-5
d_gene: TRBD1
abundance: .
j_gene: TRBJ1-3

CDR3aa: CVSRSGGWTSEETQYF
CDR3nt: TGTGTCAGCAGAAGTGGGGGATGGACTAGCGAAGAGACCCAATACTTC
v_gene: TRBV6-5
d_gene: TRBD2
abundance: .
j_gene: TRBJ2-5

CDR3aa: CGSSFLDLNQPQQF
CDR3nt: TGTGGCAGCAGTTTCCTAGACCTCAATCAGCCCCAGCAATTT
v_gene: TRBV12-3/TRBV12-4
d_gene: .
abundance: .
j_gene: TRBJ1-5

CDR3aa: CANTSWMENTEAFF
CDR3nt: TGTGCCAACACTTCGTGGATGGAGAACACTGAAGCTTTCTTT
v_gene: TRBV6-6
d_gene: .
abundance: .
j_gene: TRBJ1-1

CDR3aa: CASSLFARADTRYF
CDR3nt: TGTGCCAGTAGCTTATTTGCTCGTGCAGATACGCGGTATTTT
v_gene: TRBV11-2
d_gene: .
abundance: .
j_gene: TRBJ2-3

CDR3aa: CNVVVWDRSQETQYF
CDR3nt: TGCAACGTTGTAGTATGGGACAGGAGTCAAGAAACCCAGTACTTC
v_gene: TRBV29-1
d_gene: TRBD1
abundance: .
j_gene: TRBJ2-5

CDR3aa: CSARGLGLAGETNEQFF
CDR3nt: TGCAGTGCTAGGGGACTGGGACTAGCGGGAGAAACGAATGAGCAGTTCTTC
v_gene: TRBV20-1
d_gene: TRBD2
abundance: few
j_gene: TRBJ2-1

CDR3aa: CASSDVPGQGSTEAFF
CDR3nt: TGTGCCAGCAGTGACGTACCGGGACAGGGGTCCACTGAAGCTTTCTTT
v_gene: TRBV6-1
d_gene: TRBD1
abundance: many
j_gene: TRBJ1-1

CDR3aa: CSVRGEAGGPVGNEQFF
CDR3nt: TGCAGCGTGCGAGGGGAAGCGGGAGGGCCCGTCGGTAATGAACAGTTCTTC
v_gene: TRBV29-1
d_gene: TRBD2
abundance: once
j_gene: TRBJ2-1

CDR3aa: CASGGTGYGYTF
CDR3nt: TGTGCCAGCGGCGGGACAGGGTATGGCTACACATTC
v_gene: TRBV6-6
d_gene: TRBD1
abundance: .
j_gene: TRBJ1-2

CDR3aa: CAISGRDTWRGDGYTF
CDR3nt: TGTGCCATCAGTGGCCGGGACACTTGGAGGGGTGATGGCTACACCTTC
v_gene: TRBV10-3
d_gene: .
abundance: .
j_gene: TRBJ1-2

CDR3aa: CARRYWTDNQPQHF
CDR3nt: TGTGCCCGCAGATACTGGACAGACAATCAGCCCCAACATTTT
v_gene: TRBV6-5
d_gene: .
abundance: .
j_gene: TRBJ1-5

CDR3aa: CCVEAMTSGRGGKQLF
CDR3nt: TGCTGCGTTGAAGCAATGACTAGCGGGAGGGGGGGTAAGCAGTTATTC
v_gene: TRBV29-1
d_gene: TRBD2
abundance: .
j_gene: TRBJ2-1

CDR3aa: CSANGQLTYGQYF
CDR3nt: TGCAGTGCAAACGGACAACTAACCTATGGGCAGTACTTC
v_gene: TRBV20-1
d_gene: .
abundance: .
j_gene: TRBJ2-7

CDR3aa: CASSFLSLNQPQHF
CDR3nt: TGTGCCAGTAGTTTCCTAAGCCTCAATCAGCCCCAGCACTTT
v_gene: TRBV12-3/TRBV12-4
d_gene: .
abundance: .
j_gene: TRBJ1-5

CDR3aa: CVSSLRTGEYSPLHF
CDR3nt: TGTGTCAGCAGTTTAAGGACAGGGGAGTATTCACCCCTTCACTTT
v_gene: TRBV6-6
d_gene: TRBD1
abundance: .
j_gene: TRBJ1-6

CDR3aa: CASSRLVTLPGELFF
CDR3nt: TGTGCTAGCAGCCGACTAGTGACGCTACCCGGGGAGCTGTTTTTT
v_gene: TRBV6-2/TRBV6-3
d_gene: .
abundance: .
j_gene: TRBJ2-2

CDR3aa: CSVKGTSTGGKLFF
CDR3nt: TGCAGCGTTAAGGGCACCTCGACCGGCGGGAAGCTGTTTTTT
v_gene: TRBV29-1
d_gene: .
abundance: many
j_gene: TRBJ2-2

CDR3aa: CASSPPGQENSALHF
CDR3nt: TGTGCCAGCAGTCCTCCGGGACAGGAAAATTCAGCCCTCCACTTT
v_gene: TRBV4-2
d_gene: TRBD1
abundance: .
j_gene: TRBJ1-6

CDR3aa: CVSSINLGQPQHF
CDR3nt: TGTGTCAGCAGCATAAACCTGGGTCAGCCCCAGCATTTT
v_gene: TRBV11-2
d_gene: .
abundance: .
j_gene: TRBJ1-5

CDR3aa: CAWSVLARHDQFF
CDR3nt: TGTGCCTGGAGTGTACTAGCGAGACATGATCAATTCTTC
v_gene: TRBV30
d_gene: TRBD2
abundance: once
j_gene: TRBJ2-1

CDR3aa: CNSRTGTYSNQPQHF
CDR3nt: TGCAATTCTAGGACAGGGACGTATAGCAATCAGCCCCAGCATTTT
v_gene: TRBV20-1
d_gene: TRBD1
abundance: .
j_gene: TRBJ1-5

CDR3aa: CASCLGGTGFYERYF
CDR3nt: TGTGCCAGCTGCTTGGGAGGGACAGGGTTTTACGAGCGGTACTTC
v_gene: TRBV5-4
d_gene: TRBD1
abundance: .
j_gene: TRBJ2-7

CDR3aa: CTSSMVDTQYF
CDR3nt: TGTACCAGCTCAATGGTTGATACGCAGTATTTT
v_gene: TRBV6-5
d_gene: .
abundance: .
j_gene: TRBJ2-3